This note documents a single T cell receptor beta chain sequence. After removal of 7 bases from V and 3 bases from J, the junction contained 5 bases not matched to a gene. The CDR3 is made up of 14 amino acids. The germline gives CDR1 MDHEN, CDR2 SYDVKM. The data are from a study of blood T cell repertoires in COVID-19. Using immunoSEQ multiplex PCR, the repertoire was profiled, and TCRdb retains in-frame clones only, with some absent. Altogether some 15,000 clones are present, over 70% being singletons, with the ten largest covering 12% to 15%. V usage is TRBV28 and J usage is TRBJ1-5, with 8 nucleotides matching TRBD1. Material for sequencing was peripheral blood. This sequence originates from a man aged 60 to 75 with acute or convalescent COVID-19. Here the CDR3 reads CASIRGRDNQPQHF. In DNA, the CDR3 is TGTGCCAGCATCAGGGGGCGAGACAATCAGCCCCAGCATTTT.